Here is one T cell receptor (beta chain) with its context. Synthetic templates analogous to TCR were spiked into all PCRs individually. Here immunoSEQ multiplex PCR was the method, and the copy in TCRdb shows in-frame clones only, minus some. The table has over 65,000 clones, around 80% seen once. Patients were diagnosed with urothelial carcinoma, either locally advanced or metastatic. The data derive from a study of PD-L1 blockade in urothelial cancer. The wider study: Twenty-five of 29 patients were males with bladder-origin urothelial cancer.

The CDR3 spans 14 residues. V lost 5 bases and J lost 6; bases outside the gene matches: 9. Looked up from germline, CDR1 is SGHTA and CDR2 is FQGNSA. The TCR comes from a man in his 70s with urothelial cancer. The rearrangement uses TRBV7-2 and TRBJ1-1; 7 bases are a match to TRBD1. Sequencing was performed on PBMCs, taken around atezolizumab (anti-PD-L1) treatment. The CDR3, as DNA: TGTGCCAGCAGCCCCTACAGGGGAGCTTCTGAAGCTTTCTTT. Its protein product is CASSPYRGASEAFF.